The rows below give T cell receptor beta chains drawn from one sample of a study of shared clonotypes between healthy human individuals. This table comes from immunoSEQ multiplex PCR, and its TCRdb copy is limited to in-frame clones, with some not included. This sample has hundreds of thousands of clones, with roughly 95% found just once. Sequenced: naive CD8+ T cells sorted from blood. These receptors were obtained from a woman under 40 in good health. The CDR3 runs from the conserved cysteine through the conserved F or W. D genes are given only for firm matches. Not all rows give a size; the values are once, few, many and, for expanded clones, a class.

D gene	V gene	CDR3 length	J gene	clone size	CDR3 protein	CDR3 DNA
TRBD2	TRBV19	16	TRBJ2-1	NA	CASSIEPSGRGNEQFF	TGTGCCAGTAGTATAGAGCCTAGCGGGAGAGGCAATGAGCAGTTCTTC
TRBD1	TRBV5-6	13	TRBJ2-4	once	CASSNRGENIQYF	TGTGCCAGCAGCAACAGGGGCGAAAACATTCAGTACTTC
TRBD2	TRBV2	15	TRBJ2-7	NA	CASSEAISGTYEQYF	TGTGCCAGCAGTGAAGCGATTAGCGGGACCTACGAGCAGTACTTC
TRBD2	TRBV19	15	TRBJ2-7	NA	CASSIRLAGEWQQYF	TGTGCCAGTAGTATCCGGCTAGCGGGAGAGTGGCAGCAGTACTTC
NA	TRBV5-6	14	TRBJ2-7	once	CASSLAGREYERYF	TGTGCCAGCAGCTTGGCCGGGAGAGAGTACGAGCGGTACTTC
NA	TRBV5-1	14	TRBJ2-7	NA	CASSLARPSYEQYF	TGCGCCAGCAGCTTGGCCCGCCCTTCCTACGAGCAGTACTTC
TRBD1	TRBV7-9	15	TRBJ2-1	NA	CASTLYGTGSDEQFF	TGTGCCAGCACCCTATATGGGACAGGGTCCGATGAGCAGTTCTTC
NA	TRBV5-6	11	TRBJ1-2	few	CASSLGGGYTF	TGTGCCAGCAGCCTCGGAGGTGGCTACACCTTC
TRBD2	TRBV7-6	16	TRBJ2-5	once	CASSLAAVRGQETQYF	TGTGCCAGCAGCTTAGCGGCGGTGCGGGGGCAAGAGACCCAGTACTTC
TRBD1	TRBV6-6	16	TRBJ2-1	once	CASSYRMGQFYNEQFF	TGTGCCAGCAGTTATCGAATGGGACAGTTCTACAATGAGCAGTTCTTC
TRBD2	TRBV9	12	TRBJ2-3	NA	CASSEGGAKQYF	TGTGCCAGCAGCGAGGGAGGGGCGAAGCAGTATTTT
NA	TRBV29-1	13	TRBJ2-7	NA	CSVVRQGPYEQYF	TGCAGCGTTGTTCGGCAGGGGCCCTACGAGCAGTACTTC
NA	TRBV4-1	13	TRBJ2-1	NA	CASSQRLEVEQFF	TGCGCCAGCAGCCAACGATTAGAGGTTGAGCAGTTCTTC
NA	TRBV11-2	15	TRBJ1-2	NA	CASSPPWGQLYGYTF	TGTGCCAGCAGCCCGCCCTGGGGGCAGCTCTATGGCTACACCTTC
TRBD1	TRBV27	14	TRBJ1-5	NA	CASSHHRGDQPQHF	TGTGCCAGCAGCCATCACAGGGGGGATCAGCCCCAGCATTTT
TRBD2	TRBV7-9	15	TRBJ2-3	NA	CASSTTSGSTDTQYF	TGTGCCAGCAGCACGACTAGCGGGAGTACAGATACGCAGTATTTT
NA	TRBV28	14	TRBJ1-1	NA	CASSLTAGNTEAFF	TGTGCCAGCAGTTTAACGGCAGGGAACACTGAAGCTTTCTTT
TRBD2	TRBV11-2	18	TRBJ2-1	NA	CASSTRLAGVVSYNEQFF	TGTGCCAGCAGCACCCGACTAGCGGGAGTAGTATCCTACAATGAGCAGTTCTTC
NA	TRBV19	13	TRBJ2-7	NA	CASSGGSGYEQYF	TGTGCCAGTAGTGGGGGGAGTGGCTACGAGCAGTACTTC
TRBD2	TRBV5-6	15	TRBJ2-5	NA	CASSAGLAGVETQYF	TGTGCCAGCAGCGCTGGACTAGCGGGAGTAGAGACCCAGTACTTC
NA	TRBV28	14	TRBJ1-5	NA	CASSFGTGYQPQHF	TGTGCCAGCAGTTTTGGTACAGGGTATCAGCCCCAGCATTTT
NA	TRBV5-6	18	TRBJ2-2	NA	CASSRGLFRDLGGGELFF	TGTGCCAGCAGCCGCGGACTCTTTAGGGACCTCGGTGGCGGGGAGCTGTTTTTT
NA	TRBV4-1	15	TRBJ2-1	NA	CASSHSAGLYNEQFF	TGCGCCAGCAGCCATTCGGCGGGACTCTACAATGAGCAGTTCTTC
TRBD2	TRBV27	16	TRBJ2-1	NA	CASSRVVASGYNEQFF	TGTGCCAGCAGTCGAGTCGTCGCTAGCGGCTACAATGAGCAGTTCTTC
NA	TRBV6-1	8	TRBJ1-2	NA	CASGGYTF	TGTGCCAGCGGTGGCTACACCTTC
NA	TRBV13	15	TRBJ1-2	NA	CASSLGKGVTGGYTF	TGTGCCAGCAGCTTAGGCAAGGGGGTGACAGGAGGCTACACCTTC
NA	TRBV9	12	TRBJ2-3	NA	CASSQNTDTQYF	TGTGCCAGCAGCCAGAACACAGATACGCAGTATTTT
NA	TRBV7-9	12	TRBJ2-1	NA	CASSFGHNEQFF	TGTGCCAGCAGCTTCGGTCACAATGAGCAGTTCTTC
TRBD1	TRBV7-3	16	TRBJ1-1	NA	CASSLIDQGADTEAFF	TGTGCCAGCAGCTTAATAGATCAGGGGGCGGACACTGAAGCTTTCTTT
NA	TRBV27	14	TRBJ2-7	NA	CASRLLGSPREQYF	TGTGCCAGCAGACTCTTAGGCTCTCCTAGGGAGCAGTACTTC
NA	TRBV7-7	13	TRBJ2-5	NA	CASSLRYQETQYF	TGTGCCAGCAGCTTACGGTACCAAGAGACCCAGTACTTC
NA	TRBV28	13	TRBJ1-3	NA	CASSYHTGNTIYF	TGTGCCAGCAGTTACCATACAGGAAACACCATATATTTT
NA	TRBV5-1	14	TRBJ2-7	NA	CASSLRSEAYEQYF	TGCGCCAGCAGCTTGAGATCAGAGGCCTACGAGCAGTACTTC
TRBD1	TRBV27	20	TRBJ1-1	NA	CASSLKGQGRIWIKNTEAFF	TGTGCCAGCAGTTTAAAAGGACAGGGGAGAATATGGATTAAGAACACTGAAGCTTTCTTT
TRBD2	TRBV27	17	TRBJ2-7	NA	CASTPRAGGGVGYEQYF	TGTGCCAGCACACCTCGAGCGGGAGGGGGAGTAGGGTACGAGCAGTACTTC
NA	TRBV29-1	12	TRBJ2-7	NA	CSDIRPTYEQYF	TGCAGCGATATAAGACCCACCTACGAGCAGTACTTC
TRBD2	TRBV5-4	13	TRBJ2-7	NA	CASRRETSHEQYF	TGTGCCAGCAGACGCGAGACTAGCCACGAGCAGTACTTC
NA	TRBV29-1	13	TRBJ1-3	NA	CSVEAGYGNTIYF	TGCAGCGTTGAAGCTGGGTATGGAAACACCATATATTTT
TRBD2	TRBV4-2	17	TRBJ2-7	NA	CASSQDSVGLVDYEQYF	TGTGCCAGCAGCCAAGATTCAGTGGGACTAGTAGATTACGAGCAGTACTTC
NA	TRBV28	11	TRBJ2-7	NA	CASSQIYEQYF	TGTGCCAGCAGTCAGATCTACGAGCAGTACTTC
TRBD2	TRBV27	15	TRBJ2-1	once	CATAPGTSGRNEQFF	TGTGCCACCGCCCCCGGGACTAGCGGGAGAAATGAGCAGTTCTTC
NA	TRBV19	12	TRBJ2-7	NA	CASSADLYEQYF	TGTGCCAGTAGTGCGGACCTCTACGAGCAGTACTTC
NA	TRBV2	14	TRBJ2-5	once	CASTSGQGKETQYF	TGTGCCAGCACCTCTGGACAAGGGAAAGAGACCCAGTACTTC
NA	TRBV13	16	TRBJ1-4	NA	CASSLGGGVLREKLFF	TGTGCCAGCAGCCTCGGGGGGGGCGTGTTACGTGAAAAACTGTTTTTT
NA	TRBV13	13	TRBJ2-7	NA	CASSLGTSYEQYF	TGTGCCAGCAGCTTAGGGACTAGCTACGAGCAGTACTTC